These T cell receptor beta chains were read from a single sample in a study of blood T cell repertoires in COVID-19. Sequencing was performed with immunoSEQ multiplex PCR; in TCRdb, only in-frame clones are kept and a portion is missing. This sample has some 70,000 clones, with around 85% found just once. Material: peripheral blood. These receptors came from a man aged 40-49 years with COVID-19, enrolled during active disease. The conserved cysteine and the conserved F or W are not part of the CDR3 here. The D gene is left open where the match is weak. Only some rows state a clone size, as once, few, many or a class for expanded clones.

j_call clone_size v_call d_call cdr3_aa
TRBJ2-1 few TRBV11-3 NA ASSLGQGPYNEQF
TRBJ1-1 NA TRBV3-1/TRBV3-2 NA ASSQLSGNTEAF
TRBJ1-2 once TRBV5-1 TRBD1 ASSFAGTGVGNYGYT
TRBJ1-1 once TRBV7-9 NA ASSVAHGGANTEAF
TRBJ1-3 NA TRBV10-3 NA AISEDRGLVPGNTIY
TRBJ1-1 NA TRBV5-5 NA ASSLDGTGAEAF
TRBJ1-1 NA TRBV10-3 NA AIGGIGDTEAF
TRBJ1-6 NA TRBV30 TRBD1 AWSVPHGQGVYSPLH
TRBJ2-7 NA TRBV5-1 NA ASSLQDRYYEQY
TRBJ1-4 NA TRBV10-1 TRBD1 ASSEGTESEKLF
TRBJ2-2 NA TRBV9 TRBD1 ASSVGQGATHTGELF
TRBJ1-1 NA TRBV19 TRBD1 ASSIGTAAEAF
TRBJ2-3 NA TRBV10-3 TRBD2 AISVTSGFTDTQY
TRBJ2-3 NA TRBV18 NA ASSPPAGQDTQY
TRBJ2-7 NA TRBV18 TRBD1 ASSRGEGAVYEQY
TRBJ2-2 NA TRBV29-1 TRBD2 SVPGTSGAGELF
TRBJ2-3 NA TRBV6-5 NA ASIFGTLLPDTQY
TRBJ2-1 NA TRBV21-1 NA ASASRWNHFEQF
TRBJ1-1 NA TRBV10-3 NA AISGVNTEAF
TRBJ2-7 NA TRBV6-5 NA ASSYSSGGTYEQY
TRBJ1-4 few TRBV6-5 NA ASSLRLREKLF
TRBJ2-3 NA TRBV7-9 TRBD2 AAGGQIAGLSADTQY
TRBJ1-1 NA TRBV5-1 TRBD1 ASSAGQENTEAF
TRBJ2-5 NA TRBV19 NA ASSPRQVGETQY
TRBJ1-3 NA TRBV4-1 NA ASSSDLETSSGNTIY
TRBJ1-6 NA TRBV28 TRBD1 ASSFTQGANSPLH
TRBJ1-5 once TRBV5-5 TRBD1 ASSPTGGDQPQH
TRBJ1-2 NA TRBV23-1 NA ASSLRRARGYT
TRBJ2-7 NA TRBV5-1 TRBD1 ASSRGQGVGEQY
TRBJ1-5 once TRBV12-3/TRBV12-4 NA ASSSNQPQH
TRBJ2-5 NA TRBV6-5 NA ASSLARVAETQY
TRBJ1-2 NA TRBV30 TRBD1 AWDGTVLNYGYT
TRBJ1-2 NA TRBV19 NA ASNSLLSQGEIGYT
TRBJ1-2 NA TRBV6-2/TRBV6-3 TRBD1 ASSPQLRDRGYGYT
TRBJ1-5 NA TRBV19 NA ASSPTDRGAGQPQH
TRBJ2-2 NA TRBV10-1 NA ASSPGENTGELF
TRBJ2-7 NA TRBV2 NA ASKSDIYEQY
TRBJ1-1 few TRBV2 NA ASSEGGRVDTEAF
TRBJ1-1 NA TRBV10-3 TRBD1 AINPGQATGTEAF
TRBJ2-7 NA TRBV7-9 TRBD1 ASSSTGGLYEQY
TRBJ1-2 NA TRBV29-1 NA SVDQAGRRDGYT
TRBJ2-2 NA TRBV19 TRBD1 ASSPGTGYVTGELF